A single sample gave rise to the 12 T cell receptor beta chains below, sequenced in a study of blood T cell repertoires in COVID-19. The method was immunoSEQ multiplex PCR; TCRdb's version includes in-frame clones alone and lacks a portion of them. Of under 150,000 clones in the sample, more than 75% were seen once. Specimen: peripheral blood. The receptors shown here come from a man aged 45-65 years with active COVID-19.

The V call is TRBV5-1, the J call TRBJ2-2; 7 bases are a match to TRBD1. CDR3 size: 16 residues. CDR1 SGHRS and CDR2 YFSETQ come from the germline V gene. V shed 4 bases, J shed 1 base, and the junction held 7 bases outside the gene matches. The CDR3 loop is CASSPLGQMNTGELFF. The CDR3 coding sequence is TGCGCCAGCAGCCCACTGGGACAGATGAACACCGGGGAGCTGTTTTTT. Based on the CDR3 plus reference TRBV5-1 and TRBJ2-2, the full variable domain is KAGVTQTPRYLIKTRGQQVTLSCSPISGHRSVSWYQQTPGQGLQFLFEYFSETQRNKGNFPGRFSGRQFSNSRSEMNVSTLELGDSALYLCASSPLGQMNTGELFFGEGSRLTVL.

The CDR3 here is CASSPTAGSTGEQYF. DNA of the CDR3: TGCGCCAGCAGCCCGACAGCGGGGTCAACGGGGGAGCAGTACTTC. The J gene is TRBJ2-7, the V gene TRBV5-1, with TRBD2 identical over 7 bases. This CDR3 is built from 15 residues. V was pared by 4 bases and J by 7 bases, with 14 bases of the junction left unmatched. Germline loops: CDR1 SGHRS, CDR2 YFSETQ.

CDR3 nucleotide sequence: TGTGCCAGCTCCCCCCGACAGGGGGAGGCTGAAGCTTTCTTT. The encoded protein is CASSPRQGEAEAFF. The V gene is TRBV18, the J gene TRBJ1-1; 9 bases fit TRBD1. Germline CDR1 and CDR2: KGHSH and LQKENI. After removal of 6 bases from V and 6 bases from J, the junction contained 8 bases not matched to a gene. This CDR3 spans 14 amino acids.

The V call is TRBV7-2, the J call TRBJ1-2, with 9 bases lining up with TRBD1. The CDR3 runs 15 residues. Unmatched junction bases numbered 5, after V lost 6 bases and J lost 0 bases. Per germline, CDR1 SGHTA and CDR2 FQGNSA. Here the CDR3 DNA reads TGTGCCAGCAGACAGGGACAGGGAGCTAACTATGGCTACACCTTC. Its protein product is CASRQGQGANYGYTF.

The CDR3 nucleotides read TGTGCCAGTAGTCCAACAGGGAGGGGGGCCACAGATACGCAGTATTTT. It encodes CASSPTGRGATDTQYF. The chain uses TRBV19 and TRBJ2-3; D is possibly TRBD2 (7 bases). CDR3 length: 16 amino acids. V lost 5 bases and J lost 2, with 17 bases in between. Per germline, CDR1 LNHDA and CDR2 SQIVND (reference sequence).

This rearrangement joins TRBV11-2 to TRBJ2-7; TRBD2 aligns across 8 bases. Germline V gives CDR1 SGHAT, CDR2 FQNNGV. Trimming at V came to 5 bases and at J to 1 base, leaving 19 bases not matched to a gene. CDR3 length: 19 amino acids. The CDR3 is CASSPSLAGGLPTSYEQYF. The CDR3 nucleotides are TGTGCCAGCAGCCCGAGCTTGGCGGGGGGTCTTCCCACTTCCTACGAGCAGTACTTC.

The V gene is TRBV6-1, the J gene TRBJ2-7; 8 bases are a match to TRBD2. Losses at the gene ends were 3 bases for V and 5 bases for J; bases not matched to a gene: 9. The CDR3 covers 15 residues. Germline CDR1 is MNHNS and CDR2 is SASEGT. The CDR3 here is CASSEDGGGPDEQYF. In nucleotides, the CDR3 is TGTGCCAGCAGTGAGGACGGGGGGGGTCCTGACGAGCAGTACTTC.

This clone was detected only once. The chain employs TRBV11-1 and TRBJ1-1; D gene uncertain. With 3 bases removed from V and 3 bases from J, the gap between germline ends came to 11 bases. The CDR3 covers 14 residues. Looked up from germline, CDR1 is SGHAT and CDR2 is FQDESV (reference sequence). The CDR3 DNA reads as TGTGCCAGCAGCTTGCGTACGAAGTACACTGAAGCTTTCTTT. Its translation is CASSLRTKYTEAFF.

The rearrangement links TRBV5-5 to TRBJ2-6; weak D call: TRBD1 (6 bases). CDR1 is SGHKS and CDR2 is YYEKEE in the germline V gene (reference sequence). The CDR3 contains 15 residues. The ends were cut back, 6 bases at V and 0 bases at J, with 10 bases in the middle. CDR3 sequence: CASNHRDSGANVLTF. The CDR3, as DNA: TGTGCCAGCAACCACAGGGACTCTGGGGCCAACGTCCTGACTTTC.

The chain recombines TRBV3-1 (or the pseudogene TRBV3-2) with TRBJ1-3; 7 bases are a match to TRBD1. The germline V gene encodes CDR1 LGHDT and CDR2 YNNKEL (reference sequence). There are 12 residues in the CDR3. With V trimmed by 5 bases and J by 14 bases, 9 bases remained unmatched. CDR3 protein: CASSERWDRLYF. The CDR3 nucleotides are TGTGCCAGCAGCGAAAGGTGGGACAGACTATATTTT.

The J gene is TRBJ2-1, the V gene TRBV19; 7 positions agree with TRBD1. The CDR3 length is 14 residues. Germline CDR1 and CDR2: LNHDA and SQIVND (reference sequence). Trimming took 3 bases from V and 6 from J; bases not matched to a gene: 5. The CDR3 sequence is CASSMGDRLNEQFF. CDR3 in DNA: TGTGCCAGTAGTATGGGGGACAGACTCAATGAGCAGTTCTTC.

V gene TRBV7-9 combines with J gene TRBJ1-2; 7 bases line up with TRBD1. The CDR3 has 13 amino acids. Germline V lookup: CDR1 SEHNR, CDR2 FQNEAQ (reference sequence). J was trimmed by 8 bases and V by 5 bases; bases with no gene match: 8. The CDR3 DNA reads TGTGCCAGCAGCATGACAGGGATGGGAGGCTACACCTTC. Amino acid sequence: CASSMTGMGGYTF.